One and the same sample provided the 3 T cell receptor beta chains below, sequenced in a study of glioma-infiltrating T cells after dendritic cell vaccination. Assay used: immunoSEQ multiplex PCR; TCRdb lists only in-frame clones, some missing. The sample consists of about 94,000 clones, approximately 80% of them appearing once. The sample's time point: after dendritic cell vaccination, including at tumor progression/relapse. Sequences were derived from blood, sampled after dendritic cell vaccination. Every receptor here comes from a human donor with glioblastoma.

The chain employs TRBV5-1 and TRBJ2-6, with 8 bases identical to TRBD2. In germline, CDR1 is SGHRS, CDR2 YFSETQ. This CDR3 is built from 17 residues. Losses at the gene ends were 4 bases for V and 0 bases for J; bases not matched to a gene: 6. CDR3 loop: CASSPRTSISGANVLTF. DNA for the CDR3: TGCGCCAGCAGCCCCAGGACTAGCATCTCTGGGGCCAACGTCCTGACTTTC. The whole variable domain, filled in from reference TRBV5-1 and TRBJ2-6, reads KAGVTQTPRYLIKTRGQQVTLSCSPISGHRSVSWYQQTPGQGLQFLFEYFSETQRNKGNFPGRFSGRQFSNSRSEMNVSTLELGDSALYLCASSPRTSISGANVLTFGAGSRLTVL.

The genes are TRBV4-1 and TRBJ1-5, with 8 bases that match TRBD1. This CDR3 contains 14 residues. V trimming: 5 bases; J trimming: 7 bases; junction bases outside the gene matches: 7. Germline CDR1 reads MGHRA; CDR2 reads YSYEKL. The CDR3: CASSSGQGEQPQHF. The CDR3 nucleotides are TGCGCCAGCAGCTCCGGACAGGGCGAGCAGCCCCAGCATTTT.

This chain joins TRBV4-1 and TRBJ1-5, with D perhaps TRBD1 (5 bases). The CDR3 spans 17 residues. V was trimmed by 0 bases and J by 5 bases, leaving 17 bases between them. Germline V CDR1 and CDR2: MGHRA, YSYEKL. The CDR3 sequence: CASSQEEGAAQYQPQHF. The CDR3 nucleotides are TGCGCCAGCAGCCAAGAAGAAGGGGCCGCGCAGTATCAGCCCCAGCATTTT.